This TCR beta chain appears in the sequencing data of a study of shared clonotypes between healthy human individuals. Study outcomes and limitations: Among a handful of donors, about 5% of naive CD4 clonotypes were found in common. It was the non-shared clonotypes that had lower generation probabilities than clonotypes shared by all four donors.

On sorted subsets, replicate PCRs used about 180 ng DNA, or about 33,000 T cell genomes. Profiled with immunoSEQ multiplex PCR; TCRdb holds only in-frame clones, not every one. The repertoire holds under 2,500,000 clones, with around 95% as singletons. A note on this clone: Its specificity is unknown.

The sequence came from a man younger than 35 in good health. Sequenced sample: naive CD4+ T cells sorted from blood. This sample's subset: CD45RA+ positively selected.

In DNA form, the CDR3 reads TGCGCCAGCAGCTTGGACAGGATGGGACGATACACCTTC. This translates into CASSLDRMGRYTF. This chain links TRBV5-1 with TRBJ1-2; D might be TRBD1 (5 bases). With 0 bases removed from V and 11 bases from J, the gap between germline ends came to 14 bases. CDR1 and CDR2 from the germline V gene are SGHRS and YFSETQ. The CDR3 loop spans 13 amino acids.